The 24 T cell receptor beta chains below all came from one sample that was sequenced in a study of post-analysis software for immune sequencing data. Their specific antigens are unknown. TCR beta cDNA libraries had unique molecular identifiers. TCRdb independently ran MiXCR on the PCR reads; one entry per CDR3 protein. The top ten hold approximately 7.1% of the sample, which has 400,000 to 500,000 distinct CDR3 sequences, about 39% seen once. Findings and limits, study-wide: In patients, TRBV5-6, TRBV5-1 and TRBV20-1 belonged to 4 or 5 TRBV segments found more frequently than in controls.

The specimen was blood. The source of these receptors is a girl aged 2-10 years with multiple sclerosis.

The chain joins TRBV5-1 to TRBJ2-1; TRBD2 matches at 8 bases. The J call may be wrong; the DNA end is better matched by TRBJ2-7. The CDR3 runs 20 residues. Germline V gives CDR1 SGHRS, CDR2 YFSETQ. The CDR3 reads CASSLGFSGAAATSYNEQYF. The CDR3, as DNA: TGCGCCAGCAGCTTGGGTTTTAGCGGGGCAGCGGCGACATCCTACAATGAGCAGTACTTC.

J is TRBJ2-3 and V is TRBV20-1; 16 positions agree with TRBD2. Germline V gene sequence: CDR1 DFQATT, CDR2 SNEGSKA (reference sequence). The CDR3 sequence is 16 residues long. Germline trimming cut 6 bases from V and 6 bases from J; bases unmatched to any gene: 9. The CDR3 DNA reads as TGCAGTGCCACAGGGACTAGCGGGAGGGCGCTGGATACGCAGTATTTT. Its protein is CSATGTSGRALDTQYF.

The chain has TRBV24-1 and TRBJ1-1; tentatively, D is TRBD1 (5 bases). Trimming took 2 bases from V and 1 from J, leaving 7 bases between them. Germline V lookup: CDR1 KGHDR, CDR2 SFDVKD. The CDR3 contains 14 residues. The CDR3 sequence is CATSDSTGNTEAFF. The CDR3 coding sequence is TGTGCCACCAGTGATTCTACAGGGAACACTGAAGCTTTCTTT.

The CDR3 protein is CAISEQGIGSPLHF. Written as DNA, the CDR3 is TGTGCCATCAGTGAACAGGGGATCGGTTCACCCCTCCACTTT. The chain carries TRBV10-3 and TRBJ1-6; 7 bases line up with TRBD1. Trimming removed 3 bases from V and 9 bases from J; junction bases left unmatched: 5. Germline V gene data show CDR1 as ENHRY and CDR2 as SYGVKD. This CDR3 has 14 amino acids.

This clonotype was found a few times. A much larger clone sits a single nucleotide away, making a read error possible. This chain uses TRBV30 with TRBJ1-5; no reliable D call. Germline CDR1 is GTSNPN and CDR2 is SVGIG (reference sequence). The CDR3 extends over 14 amino acids. Trimming removed 3 bases at V and 5 bases at J, with 14 bases between. The DNA for the CDR3 is TGTGCCTGGAGGGTGGTACTGAGGGATCAGCCCCAGCATTTT. This sequence encodes CAWRVVLRDQPQHF.

J is TRBJ2-1 and V is TRBV29-1, with D unclear. The ends were cut back, 5 bases at V and 3 bases at J, with 11 bases in the middle. The CDR3 spans 13 residues. Germline CDR1 SQVTM, CDR2 ANQGSEA. This CDR3 is CSVLQTDYNEQFF. CDR3 sequence (DNA): TGCAGCGTTCTTCAGACCGACTACAATGAGCAGTTCTTC.

This clonotype has a handful of counts. V and J are TRBV5-1 and TRBJ2-3; a weak D match, TRBD2 (5 bases). Per the germline V gene, CDR1 is SGHRS and CDR2 is YFSETQ. There are 13 residues in the CDR3. V was pared by 5 bases and J by 2 bases, with 9 bases between. In nucleotides, the CDR3 is TGCGCCAGCAGTACGGGGATCACAGATACGCAGTATTTT. Amino acids: CASSTGITDTQYF.

This rearrangement joins TRBV12-3 or TRBV12-4 to TRBJ1-2, with D uncertain. V lost 5 bases and J 8 bases, leaving 12 bases between the germline ends. The CDR3 length is 12 residues. The CDR3, as DNA: TGTGCCAGCAGTCAGACATGGTACGGCTACACCTTC. Its translation is CASSQTWYGYTF.

The chain is built from TRBV12-3 or TRBV12-4 and TRBJ1-2; 8 bases align to TRBD1. V lost 5 bases and J lost 2; bases outside the gene matches: 7. The CDR3 totals 15 residues. CDR3 region: CASSPRQGPNYGYTF. DNA of the CDR3: TGTGCCAGCAGTCCCCGACAGGGGCCCAACTATGGCTACACCTTC.

This clonotype has more than one count but fewer than ten. This chain uses TRBV5-1 with TRBJ1-1; no definite D call. CDR3 length equals 16 residues. Germline CDR1 and CDR2: SGHRS and YFSETQ. The ends were cut back, 0 bases at V and 1 base at J, with 13 bases in the middle. CDR3 loop: CASSLESPRQNTEAFF. CDR3 nucleotides: TGCGCCAGCAGCTTGGAGTCCCCGCGACAGAACACTGAAGCTTTCTTT.

The V call is TRBV25-1, the J call TRBJ2-1, with TRBD2 identical over 10 bases. CDR1 and CDR2 (germline): MGHDK, SYGVNS. This CDR3 has 15 residues. J was trimmed by 9 bases and V by 3 bases; bases with no gene match: 8. DNA of the CDR3: TGTGCCAGCAGTGAGGGGCTAGCGGGAGATACTGAGCAGTTCTTC. Its translation is CASSEGLAGDTEQFF.

This clonotype was observed a few times. This chain links TRBV29-1 with TRBJ2-6; maybe TRBD2 (5 bases). The CDR3 is 15 residues long. CDR1 SQVTM and CDR2 ANQGSEA come from the germline V gene. V gave up 2 bases and J gave up 2 bases, with 10 bases separating them. CDR3 residues: CSVEHEGTGANVLTF. The CDR3, as DNA: TGCAGCGTTGAACATGAGGGTACTGGGGCCAACGTCCTGACTTTC.

V and J are TRBV7-2 and TRBJ1-2; no reliable D call. Germline V gene sequence: CDR1 SGHTA, CDR2 FQGNSA. V lost 3 bases and J lost 4, with 21 bases in between. The CDR3 is made up of 17 amino acids. In nucleotides, the CDR3 is TGTGCCAGCAGCTTTCGCGTGGCGGGAGCTCTACTCTATGGCTACACCTTC. Residues: CASSFRVAGALLYGYTF.

The chain has TRBV20-1 and TRBJ2-1; 7 bases map to TRBD2. J lost 9 bases, V lost 3 bases, and 11 bases had no gene match. The CDR3 consists of 14 residues. Germline assignment: CDR1 DFQATT and CDR2 SNEGSKA (reference sequence). The CDR3: CSARAGVDLSEQFF. CDR3 bases: TGCAGTGCTAGGGCGGGAGTGGATTTGTCTGAGCAGTTCTTC.

The CDR3 nucleotides are TGTGCCAGCAGTGAATATCGACACCAAGAGACCCAGTACTTC. Translating gives CASSEYRHQETQYF. The J gene is TRBJ2-5, the V gene TRBV25-1; D is unclear. CDR3 size: 14 residues. Germline lookup yields CDR1 MGHDK and CDR2 SYGVNS. Trimming removed 0 bases from V and 0 bases from J, with 5 bases in between.

The chain recombines TRBV6-5 with TRBJ2-3; no definite D call. The V and J ends lost 5 bases and 0 bases respectively, with 9 bases between them. Germline values: CDR1 MNHEY, CDR2 SVGAGI. The CDR3 contains 14 residues. CDR3 coding DNA: TGTGCCAGCAGTGCTCTTCTTAGCACAGATACGCAGTATTTT. Translated: CASSALLSTDTQYF.

This clonotype was picked up a small number of times. The chain couples TRBV4-1 to TRBJ2-1; D is uncertain. This CDR3 has 15 amino acids. Trimming removed 0 bases at V and 8 bases at J, with 14 bases between. CDR1 and CDR2 (germline): MGHRA, YSYEKL. The CDR3 region is CASSQDGDLVDEQFF. For the CDR3, the DNA is TGCGCCAGCAGCCAAGATGGGGATTTGGTGGATGAGCAGTTCTTC.

The chain carries TRBV15 and TRBJ2-1; D might be TRBD1 (6 bases). CDR1 is LNHNV, CDR2 YYDKDF, per germline (reference sequence). Trimming removed 4 bases from V and 4 bases from J, with 17 bases in between. This CDR3 has 16 residues. CDR3 DNA: TGTGCCACCAGCACCAACGGGGCAGGGGCTTACAATGAGCAGTTCTTC. It yields the protein CATSTNGAGAYNEQFF.

The table lists this clonotype with a few counts. The V gene is TRBV6-5, the J gene TRBJ1-6, with D perhaps matching TRBD1 (5 bases). CDR1 MNHEY and CDR2 SVGAGI come from the germline V gene. CDR3 length: 15 residues. Trimming removed 5 bases from V and 5 bases from J, with 13 bases in between. This CDR3 is CASSASGRDNSPLHF. The CDR3 DNA follows: TGTGCCAGCAGTGCCTCGGGACGGGATAATTCACCCCTCCACTTT.

The J gene is TRBJ1-1, the V gene TRBV7-9; D unclear. The V end lost 2 bases, the J end lost 7 bases, and 8 bases lay between the germline ends. The CDR3 runs 12 residues. Germline V gives CDR1 SEHNR, CDR2 FQNEAQ (reference sequence). The CDR3 loop is CASSLSGHEAFF. Here the CDR3 DNA reads TGTGCCAGCAGCTTATCTGGCCATGAAGCTTTCTTT.

This rearrangement joins TRBV28 to TRBJ2-6; D might be TRBD1 or TRBD2, each matching 5 bases. This CDR3 comprises 18 residues. Per the germline V gene, CDR1 is MDHEN and CDR2 is SYDVKM. The germline V and J ends were trimmed by 3 bases and 0 bases, with 15 bases remaining between them. The CDR3 loop reads CASSFASRGTSGANVLTF. CDR3 sequence (DNA): TGTGCCAGCAGTTTTGCTAGCCGTGGGACCTCTGGGGCCAACGTCCTGACTTTC. The full variable domain, rest sourced from reference TRBV28 and TRBJ2-6, is DVKVTQSSRYLVKRTGEKVFLECVQDMDHENMFWYRQDPGLGLRLIYFSYDVKMKEKGDIPEGYSVSREKKERFSLILESASTNQTSMYLCASSFASRGTSGANVLTFGAGSRLTVL.

This clonotype turned up a few times. The chain is built from TRBV4-1 and TRBJ2-1, with 14 nucleotides matching TRBD2. Germline V gene sequence: CDR1 MGHRA, CDR2 YSYEKL. V trimming: 6 bases; J trimming: 7 bases; junction bases outside the gene matches: 5. The CDR3 totals 15 residues. The CDR3 bases are TGCGCCAGCAGACGACTAGCGGGGGGGCAGAATGAGCAGTTCTTC. It codes for CASRRLAGGQNEQFF.

This clonotype was seen more than once but under ten times. This chain connects TRBV7-9 to TRBJ2-7; 7 nucleotides align to TRBD1. This CDR3 comprises 16 residues. Germline lookup yields CDR1 SEHNR and CDR2 FQNEAQ (reference sequence). J was trimmed by 3 bases and V by 1 base; bases with no gene match: 9. CDR3 sequence: CASSLGRQGLFYEQYF. CDR3 bases: TGTGCCAGCAGCTTAGGTCGACAGGGTCTCTTCTACGAGCAGTACTTC.

The chain employs TRBV4-1 and TRBJ2-7; D call uncertain. The V end lost 4 bases, the J end lost 3 bases, and 13 bases lay between the germline ends. CDR3 length: 14 amino acids. The V gene's germline CDR1 is MGHRA and CDR2 YSYEKL. The CDR3 nucleotides are TGCGCCAGCAGCCCGAGCCCATTAATCTACGAGCAGTACTTC. This codes for CASSPSPLIYEQYF.